The 26 T cell receptor beta chains presented below share a single source sample, sequenced in a study of blood T cells in healthy people across ages. A sample-barcoded 5' primer and a J-beta primer mix were used in a second PCR of roughly 7 to 11 cycles. One entry per CDR3 protein results from TCRdb running MiXCR on the 5' RACE reads. The table has approximately 490,000 distinct CDR3 sequences, 20% to 30% seen once; the top ten hold roughly 10%. Separately, the same data were catalogued under a study of T cells of mothers and their children.

Sequencing input: blood. The source of these receptors is a boy aged 5-17 years in good health.

This clonotype was counted ten times or more. The chain recombines TRBV7-2 with TRBJ2-7; 7 bases are a match to TRBD2. J gave up 3 bases and V 5 bases, and 4 bases lay outside the gene matches. The CDR3 is made up of 13 amino acids. Germline V gives CDR1 SGHTA, CDR2 FQGNSA. The CDR3 sequence is CASSAASGYEQYF. CDR3 nucleotide sequence: TGTGCCAGCAGCGCCGCTAGCGGCTACGAGCAGTACTTC.

The CDR3 region is CASSWTGGISYEQYF. Written as DNA, the CDR3 is TGTGCCAGCAGCTGGACAGGGGGCATCTCCTACGAGCAGTACTTC. The chain links TRBV12-3 or TRBV12-4 to TRBJ2-7; 11 bases map to TRBD1. The CDR3 spans 15 residues. V gave up 6 bases and J gave up 0 bases; unmatched junction bases: 4.

In the case of this clonotype: The conserved phenylalanine or tryptophan normally closing the CDR3 is absent here, so this likely arose from a read error. This sequence joins TRBV7-9 and TRBJ2-7; maybe TRBD1 (6 bases). V shed 1 base and J shed 7 bases, with 20 bases lying between them. The CDR3 loop spans 16 amino acids. Germline loops: CDR1 SEHNR, CDR2 FQNEAQ (reference sequence). The CDR3 spells CASSLGQAGAYLEQYL. CDR3 nucleotides: TGTGCCAGCAGCTTAGGACAGGCTGGGGCTTATTTGGAGCAGTACTTA.

This clonotype was seen only a few times. V usage is TRBV7-9 and J usage is TRBJ2-5; 10 bases are shared with TRBD2. Germline V gene lookup returns CDR1 SEHNR and CDR2 FQNEAQ (reference sequence). CDR3 length: 15 residues. Trimming at V came to 4 bases and at J to 5 bases, leaving 7 bases not matched to a gene. CDR3 sequence: CASSSGTSVWETQYF. CDR3 nucleotides: TGTGCCAGCAGCTCCGGGACTAGCGTTTGGGAGACCCAGTACTTC.

The gene calls are TRBV7-2 and TRBJ2-7; TRBD1 or TRBD2 may be the D gene (5 bases each). Trimming pared 3 bases from V and 5 bases from J, leaving 17 bases between. This CDR3 has 15 residues. Germline V CDR1 and CDR2: SGHTA, FQGNSA. CDR3: CASSFSGLVPHEQYF. As DNA, the CDR3 is TGTGCCAGCAGCTTCTCGGGGCTGGTCCCCCACGAGCAGTACTTC.

The chain links TRBV20-1 to TRBJ1-2; D is ambiguous. The CDR3 covers 12 residues. Germline CDR1 is DFQATT and CDR2 is SNEGSKA (reference sequence). V shed 6 bases and J shed 2 bases, with 10 bases lying between them. The CDR3 DNA reads as TGCAGTGCCCCGCTAAGGAACTATGGCTACACCTTC. Its translation: CSAPLRNYGYTF.

This clonotype was counted a few times. V and J are TRBV15 and TRBJ1-6; tentatively, D is TRBD1 (6 bases). This CDR3 spans 16 amino acids. Per germline, CDR1 LNHNV and CDR2 YYDKDF (reference sequence). Trimming pared 3 bases from V and 9 bases from J, leaving 18 bases between. CDR3 sequence reads: CATSRPVMSGVSPLHF. The CDR3 bases are TGTGCCACCAGCAGGCCGGTGATGTCAGGGGTTTCACCCCTCCACTTT. The full variable domain, in which reference TRBV15 and TRBJ1-6 provide the parts outside the CDR3, is DAMVIQNPRYQVTQFGKPVTLSCSQTLNHNVMYWYQQKSSQAPKLLFHYYDKDFNNEADTPDNFQSRRPNTSFCFLDIRSPGLGDTAMYLCATSRPVMSGVSPLHFGNGTRLTVT.

The genes are TRBV20-1 and TRBJ2-5; the match to TRBD2 covers 9 bases. Germline V lookup: CDR1 DFQATT, CDR2 SNEGSKA (reference sequence). V gave up 1 base and J gave up 9 bases; unmatched junction bases: 12. The CDR3 has 15 amino acids. CDR3 sequence (DNA): TGCAGTGCTAGAGGGGATAGCGGGAGCCTAGTGGCCCAGTACTTC. Protein: CSARGDSGSLVAQYF.

This clonotype was observed a handful of times. The chain combines TRBV28 with TRBJ1-2, with D uncertain. CDR3 size: 15 residues. The germline V gene has CDR1 MDHEN and CDR2 SYDVKM. Trimming cost V 4 bases and J 8 bases, with 20 bases left between them. The CDR3 nucleotides read TGTGCCAGCAGTTCTCGCCTATTAATTGGGAACGGCTACACCTTC. This encodes CASSSRLLIGNGYTF.

This clonotype has only a few counts. The genes are TRBV28 and TRBJ1-5; D possibly corresponds to TRBD1 (6 bases). CDR1 and CDR2 from the germline V gene are MDHEN and SYDVKM. This CDR3 comprises 15 residues. Deletions cut 2 bases from V and 3 bases from J, with 11 bases between. CDR3 protein: CASSLEGGNNQPQHF. The CDR3 nucleotides are TGTGCCAGCAGTTTAGAGGGGGGTAACAATCAGCCCCAGCATTTT.

V and J are TRBV4-1 and TRBJ1-4; no clear D. The CDR3 has 14 amino acids. The germline gives CDR1 MGHRA, CDR2 YSYEKL. V lost 1 base and J 4 bases, leaving 7 bases between the germline ends. CDR3 DNA sequence: TGCGCCAGCAGCCAAGGGAACAATAATGAAAAACTGTTTTTT. It specifies CASSQGNNNEKLFF.

This clonotype appeared a few times. The chain couples TRBV30 to TRBJ1-2; TRBD1 is a possible D gene (5 bases). This CDR3 is 13 amino acids long. The V end was cut by 0 bases, the J end by 7 bases, with 12 bases between. CDR1 and CDR2 (germline): GTSNPN, SVGIG (reference sequence). This chain's CDR3 is CAWSVLGAGGYTF. CDR3 coding DNA: TGTGCCTGGAGTGTACTTGGGGCGGGTGGCTACACCTTC.

This clonotype was counted a few times. This chain connects TRBV20-1 to TRBJ2-7, with D perhaps matching TRBD2 (6 bases). This CDR3 has 14 residues. The ends were cut back, 1 base at V and 3 bases at J, with 13 bases in the middle. Germline V gene sequence: CDR1 DFQATT, CDR2 SNEGSKA (reference sequence). CDR3 residues: CSARVPGLYYEQYF. CDR3 coding DNA: TGCAGTGCTAGAGTCCCGGGACTTTACTACGAGCAGTACTTC.

This clonotype was seen many times. The chain has TRBV4-3 and TRBJ2-6; D not resolved. The CDR3 totals 17 residues. The germline V gene encodes CDR1 LGHNA and CDR2 YSLEER. The germline V and J ends were trimmed by 0 bases and 2 bases, with 11 bases remaining between them. CDR3 protein: CASSQDRKMTGANVLTF. CDR3 sequence (DNA): TGCGCCAGCAGCCAAGATAGGAAGATGACTGGGGCCAACGTCCTGACTTTC.

The sample holds one count of this clonotype. Sequence at one end of the junction differs from germline and may be a read error. V is TRBV7-2 and J is TRBJ2-2, with D tentatively TRBD2 (5 bases). From germline, CDR1 is SGHTA and CDR2 FQGNSA. CDR3 length: 16 amino acids. The CDR3 nucleotides are TGTGCCAGCAGCGAACTAGTGGGAGATTATGCCGGGGAACTGTTTTTT. The encoded protein is CASSELVGDYAGELFF.

In this sample, this clonotype turned up a few times. The rearrangement uses TRBV20-1 and TRBJ2-5; 11 bases fit TRBD1. Unmatched junction bases numbered 8, after V lost 3 bases and J lost 5 bases. The CDR3 is made up of 15 amino acids. In germline, CDR1 is DFQATT, CDR2 SNEGSKA (reference sequence). CDR3 amino acids: CSASPGQGAWETQYF. The CDR3 nucleotides read TGCAGTGCTAGCCCCGGACAGGGGGCATGGGAGACCCAGTACTTC.

This clonotype appeared a few times. V and J are TRBV4-3 and TRBJ2-3; tentative D call: TRBD1 (6 bases). The V end was cut by 1 base, the J end by 2 bases, with 10 bases between. This CDR3 is built from 15 residues. Germline loops: CDR1 LGHNA, CDR2 YSLEER. The CDR3 nucleotides are TGCGCCAGCAGCCAAGTTACAGGGTTCACAGATACGCAGTATTTT. Its translation: CASSQVTGFTDTQYF.

The chain is built from TRBV7-3 and TRBJ2-1, with no clear D. The CDR3 sequence is 15 residues long. CDR1 and CDR2 (germline): SGHTA, FQGTGA. V lost 2 bases and J 0 bases, leaving 8 bases between the germline ends. CDR3: CASSLGVDSYNEQFF. In DNA form, the CDR3 reads TGTGCCAGCAGCTTAGGGGTGGACTCCTACAATGAGCAGTTCTTC.

This clonotype was seen a handful of times. J is TRBJ2-5 and V is TRBV5-1, with 7 bases identical to TRBD1. There are 16 residues in the CDR3. Germline CDR1 SGHRS, CDR2 YFSETQ. V lost 0 bases, J lost 0 bases, and 5 bases stayed unmatched. CDR3 protein: CASSLGDRVDQETQYF. CDR3 in DNA: TGCGCCAGCAGCTTGGGGGACAGAGTTGACCAAGAGACCCAGTACTTC.

This chain uses TRBV20-1 with TRBJ2-1, with 7 bases that match TRBD1. CDR3 length: 15 residues. Germline-derived CDR1 and CDR2 are DFQATT and SNEGSKA (reference sequence). J gave up 4 bases and V 5 bases, and 11 bases lay outside the gene matches. The DNA for the CDR3 is TGCAGTGCTGAAGACGGACAGGCGATATACAATGAGCAGTTCTTC. The encoded protein is CSAEDGQAIYNEQFF.

The genes are TRBV7-9 and TRBJ1-5; TRBD1 is a possible D gene (5 bases). V lost 5 bases and J lost 10, with 12 bases in between. The CDR3 extends over 12 amino acids. Germline V gene lookup returns CDR1 SEHNR and CDR2 FQNEAQ (reference sequence). CDR3 sequence: CASSIIGEPQHF. Written as DNA, the CDR3 is TGTGCCAGCAGCATTATAGGGGAACCCCAGCATTTT.

The rearrangement uses TRBV20-1 and TRBJ2-3; the D is unclear. The V end lost 3 bases, the J end lost 4 bases, and 14 bases lay between the germline ends. Germline assignment: CDR1 DFQATT and CDR2 SNEGSKA (reference sequence). This CDR3 is 14 amino acids long. Here the CDR3 DNA reads TGCAGTGCTAGTTTTGCGGTAGCCGCAGATACGCAGTATTTT. Translation: CSASFAVAADTQYF.

The rearrangement uses TRBV28 and TRBJ2-5; D could derive from TRBD1 or TRBD2 (6 bases each). The J call may be wrong; the DNA end is better matched by TRBJ2-7. CDR3 length: 13 amino acids. Germline values: CDR1 MDHEN, CDR2 SYDVKM. The CDR3 reads CASRSQGRYEQYF. Written as DNA, the CDR3 is TGTGCCAGCAGGTCCCAGGGGAGGTACGAGCAGTACTTC.

The V call is TRBV5-1, the J call TRBJ2-5, with 9 bases matching TRBD1. The better agreement between TRBJ2-1 and the DNA end casts doubt on the J call. Germline-derived CDR1 and CDR2 are SGHRS and YFSETQ. The CDR3 sequence is 15 residues long. As DNA, the CDR3 is TGCGCCAGCAGCTTATCCGGACAGGGGAGCGGGGAGCAGTTCTTC. It is translated as CASSLSGQGSGEQFF.

The chain is built from TRBV5-4 and TRBJ2-7; 12 nucleotides agree with TRBD1. Germline CDR1 SGHNT, CDR2 YYREEE (reference sequence). This CDR3 is 15 amino acids long. The trim removed 6 bases at V and 4 bases at J, leaving 8 bases unmatched. CDR3 DNA sequence: TGTGCCAGCACCCAATCGGGACAGGGGGCGTACGAGCAGTACTTC. The encoded protein is CASTQSGQGAYEQYF. Full variable domain (remainder filled in from reference TRBV5-4 and TRBJ2-7): ETGVTQSPTHLIKTRGQQVTLRCSSQSGHNTVSWYQQALGQGPQFIFQYYREEENGRGNFPPRFSGLQFPNYSSELNVNALELDDSALYLCASTQSGQGAYEQYFGPGTRLTVT.

This rearrangement joins TRBV11-2 to TRBJ2-1; maybe TRBD1 (5 bases). The V end was cut by 2 bases, the J end by 7 bases, with 12 bases between. The CDR3 has 14 residues. The germline CDR1 and CDR2 sequences are SGHAT and FQNNGV. CDR3 in amino acids: CASSLSSGRNEQFF. CDR3 coding DNA: TGTGCCAGCAGCTTATCCTCAGGGCGGAATGAGCAGTTCTTC. Together with reference TRBV11-2 and TRBJ2-1, the CDR3 gives the full variable domain: EAGVAQSPRYKIIEKRQSVAFWCNPISGHATLYWYQQILGQGPKLLIQFQNNGVVDDSQLPKDRFSAERLKGVDSTLKIQPAKLEDSAVYLCASSLSSGRNEQFFGPGTRLTVL.